This T cell receptor beta chain is from a study of metastatic and nonmetastatic thyroid tumors. Study-wide findings and caveats: It was reported that TCR beta diversity was significantly higher in malignant thyroid tumors than benign nodules, in blood and tumor.

Germline CDR1 reads MNHEY; CDR2 reads SVGAGI. This CDR3 is built from 15 residues. The germline V and J ends were trimmed by 0 bases and 9 bases, with 12 bases remaining between them. Through MiXCR, TCRdb re-clonotyped the PCR reads. The sample contains about 39,000 clones, around 20% of which appear only once. This clone is labeled as medium-sized (0.01 to 0.1%). Its target is unknown. Thyroid surgery was preceded by no treatment in any patient. This clonotype originated in a female donor with papillary thyroid cancer or a benign thyroid nodule (not recorded which). Some clones in this sample may be carry-over from other donors' samples. The chain carries TRBV6-5 and TRBJ1-6, with D perhaps matching TRBD1 (5 bases). The sequencing input was blood. CDR3 sequence reads: CASSYSQGVASPLHF. In DNA, the CDR3 is TGTGCCAGCAGTTACTCCCAGGGAGTAGCTTCACCCCTCCACTTT.